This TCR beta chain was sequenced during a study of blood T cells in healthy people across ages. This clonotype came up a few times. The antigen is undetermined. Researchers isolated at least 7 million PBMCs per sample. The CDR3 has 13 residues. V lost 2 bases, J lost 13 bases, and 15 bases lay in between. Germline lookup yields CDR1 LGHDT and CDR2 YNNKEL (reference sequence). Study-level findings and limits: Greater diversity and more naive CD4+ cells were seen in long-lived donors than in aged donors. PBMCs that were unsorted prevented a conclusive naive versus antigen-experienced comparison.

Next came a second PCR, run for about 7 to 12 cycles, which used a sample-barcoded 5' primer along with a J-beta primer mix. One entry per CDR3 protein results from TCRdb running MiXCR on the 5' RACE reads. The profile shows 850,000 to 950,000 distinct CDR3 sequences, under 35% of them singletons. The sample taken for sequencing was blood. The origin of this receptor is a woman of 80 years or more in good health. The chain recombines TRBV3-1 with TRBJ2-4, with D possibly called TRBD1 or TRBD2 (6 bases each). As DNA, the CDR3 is TGTGCCAGCAGCCAAACGGGGGCAGGGGAGCAGTACTTC. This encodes CASSQTGAGEQYF.